A selection of T cell receptor beta chains follows, all from one sample in a study of T cells in Graves' hyperthyroidism and ophthalmopathy. TCRdb reanalysed the multiplex PCR reads using MiXCR and keeps one entry per CDR3 protein. The sample holds about 59,000 distinct CDR3 sequences, about 57% seen once. The sample comprised blood. These receptors all come from a woman between 55 and 75 years old with Graves' ophthalmopathy. CDR3s include the opening cysteine and the closing phenylalanine or tryptophan. The D gene is left open where the match is weak. Expanded clones are given a class, and other clones once, few, many or no size at all.

>TRBV7-9|TRBJ2-1|many|TRBD2
TGTGCCAGCAGCCTAGCGGGGGGGTACAATGAGCAGTTCTTC
CASSLAGGYNEQFF
>TRBV10-3|TRBJ2-5|NA|NA
TGTGCCATCAGTGAGTCCCCGGGGGTAGAGACCCAGTACTTC
CAISESPGVETQYF
>TRBV15|TRBJ1-6|NA|TRBD1
TGTGCCACCAGCAGAGATCTGGGACAGGGGGCAGTTTCACCCCTCCACTTT
CATSRDLGQGAVSPLHF
>TRBV2|TRBJ1-2|NA|TRBD1
TGTGCCAGTAGCCTCGGAGGGGGCGCGTATGGCTACACCTTC
CASSLGGGAYGYTF
>TRBV7-2|TRBJ2-2|many|NA
TGTGCCAGCAGCCCAACTCGGCTAGCCACCGGGGAGCTGTTTTTT
CASSPTRLATGELFF
>TRBV6-1|TRBJ1-2|NA|NA
TGTGCCAGCAGTGAATATTTCACAGGCTACAACTATGGCTACACCTTC
CASSEYFTGYNYGYTF
>TRBV10-3|TRBJ1-1|NA|NA
TGTGCCATCAGTGAGCTGACCGAACCAAGGGACACTGAAGCTTTCTTT
CAISELTEPRDTEAFF
>TRBV12-3/TRBV12-4|TRBJ2-6|many|TRBD2
TGTGCCAGCACCTTTGAGGGAGGGGCCGGGGCCAACGTCCTGACTTTC
CASTFEGGAGANVLTF
>TRBV3-1|TRBJ2-3|many|TRBD2
TGTGCCAGCAGCGTTAGCGGGGCGCTGCAGTATTTT
CASSVSGALQYF
>TRBV7-9|TRBJ2-7|NA|TRBD2
TGTGCCAGCAGTTCAAGGACTAGCGGGCAGTACTTC
CASSSRTSGQYF
>TRBV27|TRBJ2-7|many|TRBD2
TGTGCCAGCAGTTTGAGAAGCGGGAGCTCCTACGAGCAGTACTTC
CASSLRSGSSYEQYF
>TRBV11-2|TRBJ1-2|many|NA
TGTGCCAGCAGCCCGTTGCAGGGAAGTGGCTATGGCTACACCTTC
CASSPLQGSGYGYTF
>TRBV7-4|TRBJ2-3|NA|NA
TGTGCCAGCAGCTTAACGCCGGGGAGAGATACGCAGTATTTT
CASSLTPGRDTQYF
>TRBV5-1|TRBJ1-4|NA|TRBD1
TGCGCCAGCAGACCGAGGACAGGGGGCGAAAAACTGTTTTTT
CASRPRTGGEKLFF
>TRBV20-1|TRBJ1-3|medium-sized|NA
TGCAGTGCTCATGCAGGGCCCGGAAACACCATATATTTT
CSAHAGPGNTIYF
>TRBV5-5|TRBJ2-2|NA|TRBD2
TGTGCCAGCAGCTTAGCCCTAGCGGGGGGAGACACCGGGGAGCTGTTTTTT
CASSLALAGGDTGELFF
>TRBV20-1|TRBJ2-3|NA|TRBD1
TGCAGTGCTCCACGAAGACAGGGTACTGCAGATACGCAGTATTTT
CSAPRRQGTADTQYF
>TRBV20-1|TRBJ2-7|NA|TRBD2
TGCAGTGCTAGAGGGACTAGCGGGGGGCTTCAGTACTTC
CSARGTSGGLQYF
>TRBV20-1|TRBJ1-1|many|NA
TGCAGTGCTAGAGATTCGAGGCGGGATTTCAGCGAAGCTTTCTTT
CSARDSRRDFSEAFF
>TRBV19|TRBJ2-3|NA|TRBD2
TGTGCCAGGGGACTAGCGATTGATACGCAGTATTTT
CARGLAIDTQYF
>TRBV19|TRBJ2-5|once|NA
TGCGCCAGTACCGCACAGGGGAGGGAGATCCAGTACTTC
CASTAQGREIQYF
>TRBV12-3/TRBV12-4|TRBJ1-3|NA|NA
TGTGCCAGCAGTTTAATAGGGGGTGGAAACACCATATATTTT
CASSLIGGGNTIYF
>TRBV12-3/TRBV12-4|TRBJ2-5|NA|TRBD1
TGCGCCAGCAGTACCGCCTTAACAGGGGAGTGGGAGACCCAGTACTTC
CASSTALTGEWETQYF
>TRBV18|TRBJ2-7|many|NA
TGTGCCAGCTCACCAGGACAGCAACTCGAGCAGTACTTC
CASSPGQQLEQYF
>TRBV7-6|TRBJ2-3|many|NA
TGTGCCAGCAGCTCATTAATCGTAGGCACAGATACGCAGTATTTT
CASSSLIVGTDTQYF
>TRBV10-1|TRBJ2-7|many|TRBD2
TGCGCCAGCAGTGTAAGCGGGGCCCCTTCCGAGCAGTACTTC
CASSVSGAPSEQYF
>TRBV11-2|TRBJ1-5|NA|NA
TGTGCCAGCAGCCTCCGGACTAGTCAGCCCCAGCATTTT
CASSLRTSQPQHF
>TRBV20-1|TRBJ2-7|NA|TRBD2
TGCAGTTCTACTAGCGGGGACTCCTACGAGCAGTACTTC
CSSTSGDSYEQYF
>TRBV7-2|TRBJ2-1|NA|TRBD2
TGTGCCAGCAGCCCGTGGACTAGCACGACAGATACGCAGTTCTTC
CASSPWTSTTDTQFF
>TRBV10-2|TRBJ2-7|NA|TRBD1
TGCGCCAGCAGTCCCGGGACAGGGACTCAGCAGTACTTC
CASSPGTGTQQYF
>TRBV5-8|TRBJ2-3|many|TRBD2
TGTGCCAGCAGCCTGGGACTAGCGGGAGTAAGCACAGATACGCAGTATTTT
CASSLGLAGVSTDTQYF
>TRBV5-1|TRBJ1-4|NA|NA
TGCGCCAGCAGCAGGGGGGTTAATGAAAAACTGTTTTTT
CASSRGVNEKLFF
>TRBV5-1|TRBJ2-7|many|TRBD2
TGCGCCAGCAGCTCTAGCGGGAGCTACGAGCAGTACTTC
CASSSSGSYEQYF
>TRBV5-5|TRBJ1-5|many|TRBD1
TGTGCCAGCAGCTGGGGACAGGTCGATGTTCAGCCCCAGCATTTT
CASSWGQVDVQPQHF
>TRBV28|TRBJ2-1|many|TRBD1
TGTGCCAGCAGTGCATCGGGACAGGGCAACAATGAGCAGTTCTTC
CASSASGQGNNEQFF
>TRBV2|TRBJ1-5|NA|NA
TGTGCCAGCGGGAGAGGCGACACAGATACGCAGCATTTT
CASGRGDTDTQHF
>TRBV20-1|TRBJ1-2|NA|NA
TGCAGTGCTGAGGGGGAGCATGGCTACACCTTC
CSAEGEHGYTF
>TRBV11-2|TRBJ2-7|NA|TRBD1
TGTGCCAGCAGCTTAGTGGGGACAGGGGGTAGATACGAGCAGTACTTC
CASSLVGTGGRYEQYF
>TRBV29-1|TRBJ1-4|NA|TRBD1
TGCAGCGGTCGACAGGGGAGGCATGAAAAACTGTTTTTT
CSGRQGRHEKLFF
>TRBV20-1|TRBJ2-1|NA|NA
TGCAGTGCTACGACTCGGTATACGCAGTTCTTC
CSATTRYTQFF
>TRBV20-1|TRBJ2-3|many|NA
TGCAGTGCCTGGGGGGGGCACCCCGCAGATACGCAGTATTTT
CSAWGGHPADTQYF
>TRBV29-1|TRBJ2-2|NA|TRBD2
TGCAGCGTTGCTAGCGGGGGAATCGGGGAGCTGTTTTTT
CSVASGGIGELFF
>TRBV9|TRBJ2-1|once|TRBD1
TGTGCCAGCAGCGAAGGGACAGGGGGCAATGAGCAGTTCTTC
CASSEGTGGNEQFF
>TRBV2|TRBJ2-1|NA|TRBD2
TGTGCCAGCAGTGAACAGCGGGGGCCTTACAATGAGCAGTTCTTC
CASSEQRGPYNEQFF
>TRBV29-1|TRBJ1-4|many|NA
TGCAGCGTTGGTTGGGGAGGTGAAAAACTGTTTTTT
CSVGWGGEKLFF
>TRBV10-2|TRBJ2-6|many|NA
TGCGCCAGCAGCCACAGGGATAGGGCCAACGTCCTGACTTTC
CASSHRDRANVLTF
>TRBV5-4|TRBJ2-7|NA|TRBD1
TGTGCCAGCAGCATAACAGGGGGGCGGGAGCAGTACTTC
CASSITGGREQYF
>TRBV10-3|TRBJ1-6|NA|NA
TGTGCCATTAGTGAGGCGAAGAGCTCCTATAATTCACCCCTCCACTTT
CAISEAKSSYNSPLHF
>TRBV20-1|TRBJ1-5|once|NA
NA
CSARDFGQINNEQFFGPDQPQHF
>TRBV9|TRBJ2-2|NA|TRBD2
TGTGCCAGCAGCGTAACTAGCGGGACGAACACCGGGGAGCTGTTTTTT
CASSVTSGTNTGELFF
>TRBV29-1|TRBJ2-1|medium-sized|NA
TGCAGCGTTGAGTCACAATCCTACAATGAGCAGTTCTTC
CSVESQSYNEQFF
>TRBV19|TRBJ1-2|NA|NA
TGTGCCAGTAGTATTCGGGCAGTTTCTGGAAACACCTTC
CASSIRAVSGNTF
>TRBV6-4|TRBJ2-7|NA|NA
TGTGCCAGCAGTGACGGGCCAAGCACTGAAGCCTACGAGCAGTACTTC
CASSDGPSTEAYEQYF
>TRBV20-1|TRBJ2-5|NA|TRBD1
TGCAGTGCCCAGCAGACAGGGAGAGAGACCCAGTACTTC
CSAQQTGRETQYF
>TRBV7-2|TRBJ1-1|many|NA
TGTGCCAGCAGCTCGACACAGGGTACTGAAGCTTTCTTT
CASSSTQGTEAFF
>TRBV7-4|TRBJ2-7|NA|NA
TGTGCCAGCAGCTTAGCCACAGCGTGGCAGTACTTC
CASSLATAWQYF
>TRBV29-1|TRBJ2-5|NA|NA
TGCAGCGTTGAATGGGAGAGGGGCGAAGAGACCCAGTACTTC
CSVEWERGEETQYF
>TRBV7-9|TRBJ1-2|few|TRBD1
TGTGCCAGCAGCCCTTCCCCGGGACAGTATGGCTACACCTTC
CASSPSPGQYGYTF